Listed below are T cell receptor beta chains from one sample, sequenced in a study of circulating CD8 cells and anti-PD-1 response in melanoma. TCRdb reprocessed the reads with MiXCR, giving one entry per CDR3 protein. Found here are about 570 distinct CDR3 sequences, approximately 6.3% of them singletons; the top ten hold roughly 15%. The input for sequencing was CD8+ T cells from PBMCs, taken at baseline or after one month of anti-PD-1 therapy (not recorded which). These receptor sequences come from a human donor with melanoma. CDR3s include the opening cysteine and the closing phenylalanine or tryptophan.

v_call: TRBV29-1
cdr3_aa: CSTGRQNTEAFF

v_call: TRBV14
cdr3_aa: CASSPWGTEAFF

v_call: TRBV7-2
cdr3_aa: CASSLLPNSNQPQHF

v_call: TRBV4-1
cdr3_aa: CASSQVSSGNTIYF

v_call: TRBV12-3/TRBV12-4
cdr3_aa: CASSFSSGQGPYEQYF

v_call: TRBV12-3/TRBV12-4
cdr3_aa: CASSPPTDTQYF

v_call: TRBV4-3
cdr3_aa: CASSQGVGEPSYEQYF

v_call: TRBV24-1
cdr3_aa: CATSDRGTSGANVLTF

v_call: TRBV27
cdr3_aa: CASSLQGLGVKETQYF

v_call: TRBV4-3
cdr3_aa: CASSQVDGDYGYTF

v_call: TRBV6-5
cdr3_aa: CASSYSDRDQPQHF

v_call: TRBV28
cdr3_aa: CASNLAGDNSVEQFF

v_call: TRBV7-2
cdr3_aa: CASSERQGSTNEKLFF

v_call: TRBV13
cdr3_aa: CASSLRLAGDQETQYF

v_call: TRBV7-2
cdr3_aa: CASSLFRGLDYEQYF

v_call: TRBV27
cdr3_aa: CASSYGGSYNEQFF

v_call: TRBV14
cdr3_aa: CASSPTLRGEQFF

v_call: TRBV29-1
cdr3_aa: CSDQTGINYGYTF

v_call: TRBV30
cdr3_aa: CAWSVRGLRMGAEQYF

v_call: TRBV27
cdr3_aa: CASSLLGSGGVRDEQFF

v_call: TRBV25-1
cdr3_aa: CASRDRGTEAFF

v_call: TRBV7-2
cdr3_aa: CASSLGGVSGGYFGTKNIQYF

v_call: TRBV27
cdr3_aa: CASSPYATEKQFF

v_call: TRBV19
cdr3_aa: CASSIDGLNTEAFF

v_call: TRBV3-2
cdr3_aa: CASSFWVAGGRETQYF

v_call: TRBV21-1
cdr3_aa: CASTGARTNDEQFF

v_call: TRBV29-1
cdr3_aa: CSVDHINEQFF

v_call: TRBV19
cdr3_aa: CASTRTDIYAEVGELFF

v_call: TRBV30
cdr3_aa: CAWRRDSSYNSPLHF

v_call: TRBV29-1
cdr3_aa: CSVEVGAGNEQFF

v_call: TRBV29-1
cdr3_aa: CSVVWSSGGSSYNEQFF

v_call: TRBV27
cdr3_aa: CASRVGPLTDTQYF

v_call: TRBV2
cdr3_aa: CASSRDGRTDGYTF

v_call: TRBV29-1
cdr3_aa: CSVDERNTDTQYF

v_call: TRBV27
cdr3_aa: CASSSAPGGKNEQFF

v_call: TRBV2
cdr3_aa: CASSDTGGVSPLHF

v_call: TRBV2
cdr3_aa: CANTGGNTGELFF